This passage covers 2 T cell receptor beta chains from one sample sequenced in a study of cytomegalovirus exposure and HLA in healthy donors. Primers: 60 Vbeta forward and 13 Jbeta reverse. TCRdb's table, derived via immunoSEQ multiplex PCR, lists solely in-frame clones and lacks some. The repertoire table contains about 96,000 clones. The material sequenced was PBMCs. These receptors all come from a woman under 40 in good health and CMV-seronegative.

The J gene is TRBJ2-3, the V gene TRBV6-1, with 9 bases that match TRBD1. Trimming removed 4 bases from V and 4 bases from J; junction bases left unmatched: 6. Germline values: CDR1 MNHNS, CDR2 SASEGT. This CDR3 has 15 amino acids. CDR3 sequence: CASSASGTGPDTQYF. The CDR3 coding sequence is TGTGCCAGCAGTGCCTCCGGGACAGGGCCAGATACGCAGTATTTT.

The gene calls are TRBV9 and TRBJ2-3; D is perhaps TRBD2 (6 bases). CDR3 length: 14 residues. Germline CDR1 is SGDLS and CDR2 is YYNGEE. Trimming shortened V by 1 base and J by 4 bases, and 10 bases separated the two germline ends. The CDR3 nucleotides read TGTGCCAGCAGCGTAATCCAGCGGGCAGATACGCAGTATTTT. Amino acids: CASSVIQRADTQYF.